This TCR beta chain emerged from a study of OX40 agonist ivuxolimab in advanced cancers. For the study at large: Patients were roughly 83% male with ages about 23 to 79, mean 60. Study results and limitations: Some nonresponders also had low normalized T-cell clonal expansion.

Measured with immunoSEQ multiplex PCR; TCRdb has only the in-frame clones, and not every one. The profile shows some 95,000 clones, over 75% of them singletons. On this clone: Its antigen is currently unknown.

Germline lookup yields CDR1 MNHNS and CDR2 SASEGT. CDR3 length equals 18 residues. V was trimmed by 4 bases and J by 0 bases, leaving 16 bases between them. Sequencing was performed on CD4+ or CD8+ T cells sorted from blood, taken in a trial of the OX40 agonist ivuxolimab. The rearrangement joins TRBV6-1 to TRBJ2-6, with D possibly being TRBD2 (6 bases). This receptor was taken from an adult with an advanced solid tumor such as melanoma, head and neck, liver or kidney cancer. This chain's CDR3 is CASSASGLSSSGANVLTF. The CDR3 DNA is TGTGCCAGCAGTGCTTCGGGACTTTCAAGCTCTGGGGCCAACGTCCTGACTTTC.